These 30 T cell receptor beta chains share one sample of origin, sequenced in a study of T cell repertoires in cytomegalovirus infection. From the reads, TCRdb called clonotypes with MiXCR, one entry per CDR3 protein. Here the sample spans roughly 120,000 distinct CDR3 sequences, 29% being singletons. Their cognate antigens are unknown. The sequencing here drew on CD8+ T cells from cultured PBMCs, taken from culture after CMV antigen stimulation. Receptors originate from a human donor in good health (CMV status not recorded). Some clones in this sample may be carry-over from other donors' samples.

The gene calls are TRBV5-1 and TRBJ2-1; unclear D gene. The V gene's germline CDR1 is SGHRS and CDR2 YFSETQ. The CDR3 sequence is 15 residues long. The V end was cut by 1 base, the J end by 3 bases, with 11 bases between. The DNA for the CDR3 is TGCGCCAGCAGCTTGTCTTCATCCAACTACAATGAGCAGTTCTTC. This translates into CASSLSSSNYNEQFF. Looking up the rest from reference TRBV5-1 and TRBJ2-1 gives the full variable domain: KAGVTQTPRYLIKTRGQQVTLSCSPISGHRSVSWYQQTPGQGLQFLFEYFSETQRNKGNFPGRFSGRQFSNSRSEMNVSTLELGDSALYLCASSLSSSNYNEQFFGPGTRLTVL.

This clonotype was seen a handful of times. The chain couples TRBV3-1 to TRBJ2-7, with D possibly being TRBD2 (5 bases). This CDR3 contains 15 residues. V lost 4 bases and J 4 bases, leaving 17 bases between the germline ends. CDR1 and CDR2 from the germline V gene are LGHDT and YNNKEL (reference sequence). The CDR3 region has the DNA TGTGCCAGCAGCCCGGGGAAAGGCCCCACTTACGAGCAGTACTTC. Its protein product is CASSPGKGPTYEQYF.

This clonotype was detected ten times or more. The rearrangement joins TRBV7-6 to TRBJ1-1; a weak D match, TRBD1 (5 bases). The CDR3 has 14 amino acids. The V and J ends lost 6 bases and 2 bases respectively, with 13 bases between them. Looked up from germline, CDR1 is SGHVS and CDR2 is FNYEAQ. This chain's CDR3 is CASRSGGLNTEAFF. The CDR3 DNA sequence: TGTGCCAGCAGGTCCGGGGGTTTAAACACTGAAGCTTTCTTT.

This clonotype has ten or more counts. The chain combines TRBV7-2 with TRBJ2-7, with 8 bases fitting TRBD1. This CDR3 has 14 residues. Trimming at V came to 4 bases and at J to 7 bases, leaving 9 bases not matched to a gene. Germline V CDR1 and CDR2: SGHTA, FQGNSA. CDR3 amino acids: CASSYGQGLGEQYF. CDR3 nucleotides: TGTGCCAGCAGCTACGGACAGGGCCTTGGGGAGCAGTACTTC.

This clonotype was detected a few times. This chain uses TRBV6-1 with TRBJ1-3; D is unresolved. This CDR3 region has 14 residues. Trimming removed 6 bases at V and 3 bases at J, with 12 bases between. Germline V gene data show CDR1 as MNHNS and CDR2 as SASEGT. The CDR3: CASRAKGGGNTIYF. The CDR3 DNA follows: TGTGCCAGCAGGGCTAAAGGCGGTGGAAACACCATATATTTT.

This clonotype was counted at least ten times. The chain joins TRBV7-8 to TRBJ2-5, with a weak D call TRBD2 (6 bases). Between the trimmed V and J ends, which lost 2 bases and 4 bases, there was a span of 14 bases. The CDR3 is made up of 15 amino acids. Per the germline V gene, CDR1 is SGHVS and CDR2 is FQNEAQ. CDR3 region: CASSLWAGQGETQYF. The CDR3 nucleotides are TGTGCCAGCAGCTTATGGGCGGGGCAGGGAGAGACCCAGTACTTC.

This clonotype appeared many times. The genes are TRBV20-1 and TRBJ1-1; D ambiguous. The V and J ends lost 5 bases and 2 bases respectively, with 6 bases between them. CDR1 DFQATT and CDR2 SNEGSKA come from the germline V gene (reference sequence). The CDR3 length is 11 residues. The CDR3 DNA reads as TGCAGTGCTTGGGAAAACACTGAAGCTTTCTTT. Translated, it gives CSAWENTEAFF.

The chain combines TRBV6-1 with TRBJ2-2; TRBD2 aligns across 11 bases. The junction had 5 bases not matched to a gene; V was cut back by 6 bases and J by 2 bases. Germline lookup yields CDR1 MNHNS and CDR2 SASEGT. The CDR3 has 16 amino acids. The CDR3, as DNA: TGTGCCAGCAGATCCGGGACTAGCGGAAACACCGGGGAGCTGTTTTTT. Translated, it gives CASRSGTSGNTGELFF.

In this sample, this clonotype turned up a few times. The chain couples TRBV9 to TRBJ2-1; either TRBD1 or TRBD2 may fit D (5 bases each). CDR1 is SGDLS and CDR2 is YYNGEE in the germline V gene. Trimming took off 0 bases at V and 5 bases at J, with 12 bases between the two ends. The CDR3 is made up of 15 amino acids. The CDR3 reads CASSVVGTPDNEQFF. The DNA of the CDR3 is TGTGCCAGCAGCGTAGTAGGGACCCCCGACAATGAGCAGTTCTTC. The whole variable domain, filled in from reference TRBV9 and TRBJ2-1, reads DSGVTQTPKHLITATGQRVTLRCSPRSGDLSVYWYQQSLDQGLQFLIQYYNGEERAKGNILERFSAQQFPDLHSELNLSSLELGDSALYFCASSVVGTPDNEQFFGPGTRLTVL.

This clonotype occurred many times. The V call is TRBV25-1, the J call TRBJ2-5; D possibly corresponds to TRBD1 (6 bases). Germline V gene sequence: CDR1 MGHDK, CDR2 SYGVNS. The CDR3 extends over 13 amino acids. Trimming took 4 bases from V and 3 from J, leaving 9 bases between them. The CDR3 reads CASSGAGEETQYF. For the CDR3, the DNA is TGTGCCAGCAGTGGGGCAGGGGAAGAGACCCAGTACTTC.

The table lists this clonotype with many counts. The rearrangement uses TRBV27 and TRBJ1-3, with a possible D match to TRBD1 (6 bases). The length of the CDR3 is 14 residues. Looked up from germline, CDR1 is MNHEY and CDR2 is SMNVEV (reference sequence). The ends were cut back, 3 bases at V and 3 bases at J, with 9 bases in the middle. As DNA, the CDR3 is TGTGCCAGCAGTTTGTCCAGGGGTGGAAACACCATATATTTT. Its protein product is CASSLSRGGNTIYF.

This clonotype was found many times. V gene TRBV7-2 combines with J gene TRBJ2-7; D is perhaps TRBD1 (6 bases). This CDR3 has 17 residues. CDR1 and CDR2 (germline): SGHTA, FQGNSA. The V gene lost 5 bases and the J gene lost 2 bases, with 22 bases spanning the gap. CDR3 sequence: CASSPPKPGVSAYEQYF. The CDR3 nucleotides are TGTGCCAGCAGCCCGCCGAAACCAGGGGTCTCCGCCTACGAGCAGTACTTC.

This clonotype was picked up a small number of times. The junction shows a germline mismatch at one end, possibly a read error. This rearrangement joins TRBV4-1 to TRBJ2-2; D is uncertain. CDR3 length: 13 residues. Per germline, CDR1 MGHRA and CDR2 YSYEKL. This chain's CDR3 is CANSLRNTGELFF. DNA for the CDR3: TGCGCCAACAGCCTTAGGAACACCGGGGAGCTGTTTTTT.

This clonotype was seen at least ten times. This chain joins TRBV6-2 or TRBV6-3 and TRBJ2-1; D may be TRBD1 (6 bases). The CDR3 has 15 amino acids. Per the germline V gene, CDR1 is MNHEY and CDR2 is SVGEGT. V shed 7 bases and J shed 0 bases, with 13 bases lying between them. CDR3 in amino acids: CASTMDSSSYNEQFF. CDR3 nucleotide sequence: TGTGCCAGCACTATGGACAGTAGCTCCTACAATGAGCAGTTCTTC.

The gene calls are TRBV6-1 and TRBJ2-1; D unresolved. Trimming left V 2 bases short and J 0 bases short, with 5 bases between. This CDR3 contains 14 residues. The germline CDR1 and CDR2 sequences are MNHNS and SASEGT. For the CDR3, the DNA is TGTGCCAGCAGTGAATTTAGCTCCTACAATGAGCAGTTCTTC. Amino acids: CASSEFSSYNEQFF.

This clonotype has more than one count but fewer than ten. This chain joins TRBV7-9 and TRBJ1-1; D gene ambiguous. Trimming removed 0 bases from V and 4 bases from J, with 9 bases in between. Per the germline V gene, CDR1 is SEHNR and CDR2 is FQNEAQ (reference sequence). CDR3 length equals 14 residues. The DNA for the CDR3 is TGTGCCAGCAGCTTAGCGCTCCGGGGCACTGAAGCTTTCTTT. This gives the protein CASSLALRGTEAFF.

This clonotype was picked up many times. The chain uses TRBV7-8 and TRBJ2-7; TRBD2 might be the D (6 bases). The germline CDR1 and CDR2 sequences are SGHVS and FQNEAQ. With 1 base removed from V and 7 bases from J, the gap between germline ends came to 17 bases. CDR3 length equals 15 residues. CDR3: CASSLVPGLPGEQYF. CDR3 sequence (DNA): TGTGCCAGCAGCTTAGTGCCGGGACTCCCAGGAGAGCAGTACTTC.

This clonotype was counted a single time. The chain links TRBV20-1 to TRBJ2-3, with TRBD2 identical over 10 bases. In germline, CDR1 is DFQATT, CDR2 SNEGSKA (reference sequence). After removal of 3 bases from V and 4 bases from J, the junction contained 7 bases not matched to a gene. This CDR3 contains 15 residues. CDR3 region: CSARDSGGAADTQYF. Here the CDR3 DNA reads TGCAGTGCTAGGGACAGCGGGGGGGCCGCAGATACGCAGTATTTT.

About this clonotype itself: This sequence may be a read error, since a much larger clone differs from it by one base. The rearrangement uses TRBV12-3 or TRBV12-4 and TRBJ1-5, with D unresolved. V was pared by 2 bases and J by 8 bases, with 10 bases between. The CDR3 spans 13 residues. The CDR3 region has the DNA TGTGCCAGCAGTTTAAGTCAGACTAAGCCCCAGCATTTT. Translating it yields CASSLSQTKPQHF.

In this sample, this clonotype turned up many times. This chain links TRBV28 with TRBJ1-6; D is unresolved. Between the trimmed V and J ends, which lost 2 bases and 0 bases, there was a span of 8 bases. The CDR3 spans 16 residues. Germline values: CDR1 MDHEN, CDR2 SYDVKM. The CDR3: CASSLTPSSYNSPLHF. CDR3 nucleotides: TGTGCCAGCAGTTTAACACCCAGCTCCTATAATTCACCCCTCCACTTT.

This clonotype was counted a few times. The chain employs TRBV6-6 and TRBJ2-7; TRBD2 matches 8 bases. The CDR3 spans 18 residues. CDR1 MNHNY and CDR2 SVGAGI come from the germline V gene (reference sequence). Germline trimming cut 0 bases from V and 1 base from J; bases unmatched to any gene: 11. The CDR3 sequence: CASSYSIPSGGESYEQYF. CDR3 DNA sequence: TGTGCCAGCAGTTACTCGATTCCCAGCGGGGGCGAGTCCTACGAGCAGTACTTC.

Details on this clonotype: One end of the junction varies from germline; a read error may be responsible. The V call is TRBV30, the J call TRBJ2-1, with 9 bases lining up with TRBD1. The CDR3 runs 15 residues. Germline assignment: CDR1 GTSNPN and CDR2 SVGIG (reference sequence). DNA of the CDR3: TGTGCCTGGAGTCAGGACAGGGGCCTGTACAGTGAGCAGTTCTTC. As protein: CAWSQDRGLYSEQFF.

This chain uses TRBV7-8 with TRBJ2-1; D remains unclear. V gave up 4 bases and J gave up 9 bases, with 13 bases separating them. Germline loops: CDR1 SGHVS, CDR2 FQNEAQ. CDR3 size: 13 residues. CDR3 region: CASSSDHAGEQFF. The CDR3 coding sequence is TGTGCCAGCAGCTCGGACCATGCCGGTGAGCAGTTCTTC.

The gene calls are TRBV5-8 and TRBJ2-3; D unclear. The CDR3 totals 12 residues. From germline, CDR1 is SGHTS and CDR2 YDEGEE. Trimming shortened V by 4 bases and J by 2 bases, and 5 bases separated the two germline ends. CDR3 DNA: TGTGCCAGCAGCCCTTACACAGATACGCAGTATTTT. It codes for CASSPYTDTQYF.

The chain has TRBV12-3 or TRBV12-4 and TRBJ1-5; D remains ambiguous. Trimming cost V 9 bases and J 0 bases, with 15 bases left between them. CDR3 length equals 15 residues. In nucleotides, the CDR3 is TGTGCCAGTGGGGTAAGGAGGAGTAGCAATCAGCCCCAGCATTTT. It yields the protein CASGVRRSSNQPQHF.

V gene TRBV2 combines with J gene TRBJ1-1, with 7 bases aligning to TRBD1. The V segment lost 7 bases and the J segment 4 bases; nucleotides outside the gene matches: 15. Germline V gives CDR1 SNHLY, CDR2 FYNNEI. CDR3 length equals 16 residues. CDR3 sequence (DNA): TGTGCCAGCAACGAACCGGGACAGCCCTGGAGCACTGAAGCTTTCTTT. Amino acid sequence: CASNEPGQPWSTEAFF.

A few counts support this clonotype. The chain is built from TRBV27 and TRBJ1-5, with D unclear. Germline lookup yields CDR1 MNHEY and CDR2 SMNVEV (reference sequence). The CDR3 covers 15 residues. Trimming shortened V by 0 bases and J by 0 bases, and 6 bases separated the two germline ends. The CDR3 region is CASSLSAGSNQPQHF. The CDR3 region has the DNA TGTGCCAGCAGTTTATCAGCCGGTAGCAATCAGCCCCAGCATTTT.

This clonotype was seen a handful of times. The genes are TRBV7-6 and TRBJ2-6; no firm D call. This CDR3 contains 15 residues. Germline V CDR1 and CDR2: SGHVS, FNYEAQ. The V end lost 0 bases, the J end lost 0 bases, and 3 bases lay between the germline ends. The CDR3 sequence is CASSLAPSGANVLTF. The CDR3 nucleotides read TGTGCCAGCAGCTTAGCCCCCTCTGGGGCCAACGTCCTGACTTTC.

A remark on this clonotype: One end of the junction does not line up with germline, which may come from a read error. The CDR3 DNA sequence: TGTGCCAGTAGTCCTCGAGGCGGCACGGATACGCAGTATTTT. This gives the protein CASSPRGGTDTQYF. The genes are TRBV19 and TRBJ2-3; no reliable D call. The V gene's germline CDR1 is LNHDA and CDR2 SQIVND (reference sequence). The CDR3 sequence is 14 residues long.

This clonotype showed up just a few times. The chain combines TRBV28 with TRBJ1-1; no firm D call. Germline V gene lookup returns CDR1 MDHEN and CDR2 SYDVKM. V was clipped by 4 bases and J by 4 bases, with 13 bases between them. This CDR3 is built from 14 residues. The CDR3: CASSSAWISTEAFF. The CDR3 region has the DNA TGTGCCAGCAGTTCGGCCTGGATTAGCACTGAAGCTTTCTTT.